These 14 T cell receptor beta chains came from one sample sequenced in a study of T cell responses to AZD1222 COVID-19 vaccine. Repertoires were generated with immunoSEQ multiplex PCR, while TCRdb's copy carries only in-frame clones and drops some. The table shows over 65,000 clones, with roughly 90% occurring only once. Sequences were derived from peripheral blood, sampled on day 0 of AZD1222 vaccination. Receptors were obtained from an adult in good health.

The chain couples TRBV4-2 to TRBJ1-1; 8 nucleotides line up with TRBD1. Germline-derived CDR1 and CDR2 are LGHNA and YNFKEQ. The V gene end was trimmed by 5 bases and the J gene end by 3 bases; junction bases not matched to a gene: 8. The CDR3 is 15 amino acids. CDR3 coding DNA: TGTGCCAGCAGCAAAACAGGGGGTGAGGACACTGAAGCTTTCTTT. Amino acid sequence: CASSKTGGEDTEAFF.

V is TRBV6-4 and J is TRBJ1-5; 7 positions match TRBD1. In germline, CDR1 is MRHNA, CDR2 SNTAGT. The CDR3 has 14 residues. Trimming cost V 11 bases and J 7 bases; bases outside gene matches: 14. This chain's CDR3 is CAPTPGGRYQPQHF. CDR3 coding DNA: TGTGCCCCCACCCCAGGGGGGAGGTACCAGCCCCAGCATTTT.

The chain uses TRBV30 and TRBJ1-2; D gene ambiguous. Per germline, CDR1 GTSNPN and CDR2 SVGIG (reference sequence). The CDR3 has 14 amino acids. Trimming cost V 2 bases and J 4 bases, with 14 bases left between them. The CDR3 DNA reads TGTGCCTGGAGTTCAAGGGATTCTTCCTATGGCTACACCTTC. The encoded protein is CAWSSRDSSYGYTF. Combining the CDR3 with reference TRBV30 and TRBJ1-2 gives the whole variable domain SQTIHQWPATLVQPVGSPLSLECTVEGTSNPNLYWYRQAAGRGLQLLFYSVGIGQISSEVPQNLSASRPQDRQFILSSKKLLLSDSGFYLCAWSSRDSSYGYTFGSGTRLTVV.

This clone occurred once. The CDR3 DNA sequence: TGTGCCAGCAGTTCTGCGGGACAGGGGAATCAGCCCCAGCATTTT. Its translation: CASSSAGQGNQPQHF. V is TRBV28 and J is TRBJ1-5; 10 nucleotides line up with TRBD1. This CDR3 has 15 amino acids. The germline V gene has CDR1 MDHEN and CDR2 SYDVKM. The V gene end was trimmed by 4 bases and the J gene end by 4 bases; junction bases not matched to a gene: 4.

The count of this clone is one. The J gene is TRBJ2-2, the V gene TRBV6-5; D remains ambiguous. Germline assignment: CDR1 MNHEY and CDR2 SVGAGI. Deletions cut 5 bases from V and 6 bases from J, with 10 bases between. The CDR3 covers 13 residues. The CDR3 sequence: CASSPGSAGELFF. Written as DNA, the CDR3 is TGTGCCAGCAGTCCGGGCTCGGCCGGGGAGCTGTTTTTT.

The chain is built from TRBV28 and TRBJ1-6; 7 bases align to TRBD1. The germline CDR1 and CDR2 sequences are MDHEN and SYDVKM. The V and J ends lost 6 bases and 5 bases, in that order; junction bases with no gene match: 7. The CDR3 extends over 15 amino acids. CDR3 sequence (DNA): TGTGCCAGCAGAATTGACAGGGCTAATAATTCACCCCTCCACTTT. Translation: CASRIDRANNSPLHF.

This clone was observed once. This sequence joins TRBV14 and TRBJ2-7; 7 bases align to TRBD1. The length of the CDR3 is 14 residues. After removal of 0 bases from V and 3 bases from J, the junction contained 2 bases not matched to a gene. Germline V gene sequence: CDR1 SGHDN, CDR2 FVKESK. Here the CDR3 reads CASSQDSGGYEQYF. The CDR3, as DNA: TGTGCCAGCAGCCAAGATTCAGGGGGCTACGAGCAGTACTTC. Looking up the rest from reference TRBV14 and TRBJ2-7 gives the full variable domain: EAGVTQFPSHSVIEKGQTVTLRCDPISGHDNLYWYRRVMGKEIKFLLHFVKESKQDESGMPNNRFLAERTGGTYSTLKVQPAELEDSGVYFCASSQDSGGYEQYFGPGTRLTVT.

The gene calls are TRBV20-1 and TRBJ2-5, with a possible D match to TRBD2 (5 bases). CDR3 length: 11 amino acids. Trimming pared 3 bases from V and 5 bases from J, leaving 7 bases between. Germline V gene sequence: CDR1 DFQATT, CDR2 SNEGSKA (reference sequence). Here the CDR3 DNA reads TGCAGTGCTAGGGACTTGGAGACCCAGTACTTC. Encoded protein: CSARDLETQYF.

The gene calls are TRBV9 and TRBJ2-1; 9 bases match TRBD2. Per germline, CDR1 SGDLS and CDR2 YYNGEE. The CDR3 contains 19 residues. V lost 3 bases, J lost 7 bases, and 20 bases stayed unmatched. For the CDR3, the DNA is TGTGCCAGCAGCGCCTGGGACAGTAGTCATGCTAGCGGGATTAATGAGCAGTTCTTC. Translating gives CASSAWDSSHASGINEQFF. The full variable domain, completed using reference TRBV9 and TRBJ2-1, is DSGVTQTPKHLITATGQRVTLRCSPRSGDLSVYWYQQSLDQGLQFLIQYYNGEERAKGNILERFSAQQFPDLHSELNLSSLELGDSALYFCASSAWDSSHASGINEQFFGPGTRLTVL.

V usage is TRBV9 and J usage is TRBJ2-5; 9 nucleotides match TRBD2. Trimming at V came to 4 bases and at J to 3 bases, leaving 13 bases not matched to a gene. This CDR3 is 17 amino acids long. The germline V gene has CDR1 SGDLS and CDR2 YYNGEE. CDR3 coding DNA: TGTGCCAGCAGCCGAGGGGACAGCGGGGGGACAGAAGAGACCCAGTACTTC. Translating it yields CASSRGDSGGTEETQYF.

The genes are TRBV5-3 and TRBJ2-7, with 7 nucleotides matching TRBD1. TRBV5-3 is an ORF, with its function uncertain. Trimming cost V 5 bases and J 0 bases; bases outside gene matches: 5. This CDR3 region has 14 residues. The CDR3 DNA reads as TGTGCCAGAAGTTGCAACAGGGGCTCCTACGAGCAGTACTTC. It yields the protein CARSCNRGSYEQYF.

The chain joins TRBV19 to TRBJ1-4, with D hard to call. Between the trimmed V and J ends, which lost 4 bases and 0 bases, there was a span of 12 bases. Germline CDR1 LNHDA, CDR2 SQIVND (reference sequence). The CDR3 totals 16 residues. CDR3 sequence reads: CASSTGKGATNEKLFF. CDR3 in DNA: TGTGCCAGTAGTACCGGAAAGGGTGCAACTAATGAAAAACTGTTTTTT.

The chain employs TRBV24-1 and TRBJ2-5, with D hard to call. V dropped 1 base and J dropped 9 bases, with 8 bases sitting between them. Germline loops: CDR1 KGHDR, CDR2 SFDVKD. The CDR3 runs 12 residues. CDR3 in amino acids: CATSDFVGSQYF. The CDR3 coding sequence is TGTGCCACCAGTGATTTCGTGGGGTCCCAGTACTTC.

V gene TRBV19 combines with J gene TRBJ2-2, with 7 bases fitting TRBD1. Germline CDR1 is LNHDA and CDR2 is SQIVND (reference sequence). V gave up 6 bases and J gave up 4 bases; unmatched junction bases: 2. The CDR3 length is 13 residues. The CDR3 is CASSDRATGELFF. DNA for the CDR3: TGTGCCAGTAGCGACAGGGCCACCGGGGAGCTGTTTTTT.